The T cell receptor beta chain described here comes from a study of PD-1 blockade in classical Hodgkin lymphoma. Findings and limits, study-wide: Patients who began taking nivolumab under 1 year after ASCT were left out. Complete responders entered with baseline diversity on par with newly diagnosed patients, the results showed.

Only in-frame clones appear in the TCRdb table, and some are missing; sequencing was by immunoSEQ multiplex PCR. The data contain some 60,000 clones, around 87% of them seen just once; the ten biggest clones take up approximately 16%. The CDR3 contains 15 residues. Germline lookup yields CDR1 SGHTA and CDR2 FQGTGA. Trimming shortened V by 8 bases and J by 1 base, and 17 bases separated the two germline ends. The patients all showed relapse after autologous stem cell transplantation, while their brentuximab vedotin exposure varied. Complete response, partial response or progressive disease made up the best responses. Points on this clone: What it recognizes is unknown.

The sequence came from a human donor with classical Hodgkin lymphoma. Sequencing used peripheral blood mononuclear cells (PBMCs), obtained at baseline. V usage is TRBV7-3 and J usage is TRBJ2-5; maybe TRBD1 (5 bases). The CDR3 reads CASSLGQPSQETQYF. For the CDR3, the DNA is TGTGCCAGCTCCCTCGGACAACCGAGCCAAGAGACCCAGTACTTC.